This record covers a single T cell receptor beta chain. Its target antigen remains unknown. Base qualities are missing; no much larger clone stands one base away. What this sample's time point label stands for: proximal margin of the surgical specimen (macroscopically non-inflamed). Eligible patients were adults with ileal or ileocolonic Crohn's disease who had an indication for ileocolonic resection. Whole ileal mucosal biopsies were kept frozen at -80 degrees C prior to DNA extraction. Genomic DNA was isolated from frozen whole biopsies using a TRizol-based method, and the DNA was quantified with a NanoDrop 2000 spectrophotometer. The sample is drawn from a study of T cell repertoires in ileal Crohn's disease (dated by TCRdb to between 2018 and 2021). Study-level background: Median disease duration was about eight years, and about 40% of patients were identified as active smokers at the time of surgery. Every patient underwent surgery because of a complication, which was stricturing disease in about 60% and penetrating disease in about 39%. Postoperative therapy was given to about half of the patients, with thiopurines administered to roughly twelve patients and anti-TNF agents administered to under 20 patients. MI samples were biopsies from the proximal margin of the surgical specimen. Roughly 0.55 micrograms of biopsy DNA per sample were submitted for commercial TCRB immunosequencing. TCR repertoire analysis was done in about 57 Crohn's disease patients from a prospective multicentre cohort. The study was conducted in parallel with a multicentre cohort that was designed to identify predictors of early endoscopic recurrence following ileocolonic resection. A Rutgeerts score higher than i0 was the definition used for endoscopic postoperative recurrence. The study sequenced 150 to 200 mucosal samples from some 55 patients, taken at several locations on the surgical specimen and at postoperative endoscopy. What the work shows at the level of the full study, not this receptor alone: Endoscopic recurrence was found to be associated with higher high-frequency clone percentages at surgery, and recurrence was observed in all patients with clonality above 26.8% (18/57). A significantly higher proportion of clonal expansions was observed in active smokers at surgery than in non-smokers (approximately 28% vs 17%, p=0.02). Only a subgroup of patients, of unstated size, had mucosal CD4 and CD8 T cells sorted and sequenced. More high-frequency clones were carried by sorted CD8 T cells than by CD4 T cells, suggesting that mucosal expansions were mainly CD8.

CDR1 and CDR2, looked up from the germline V gene, are LGHNT and FRNRAP. Between the V and J ends, shortened by 2 bases and 5 bases respectively, the junction contains 19 bases. Spanning cysteine to phenylalanine, the CDR3 consists of 16 amino acids. Only the CDR3 portion is preserved as DNA: 48 bases, with reading frame beginning at the first base. Library generation was performed with the immunoSEQ multiplex PCR assay. Adaptive Biotechnology amplified the CDR3 regions from genomic DNA with a two-step multiplex PCR designed to control amplification bias. Primers covering every V and J gene segment were used in the first PCR, while barcodes and Illumina adapters were added in the second PCR. CDR3 libraries were sequenced on an Illumina instrument. In the original analysis: Vendor-provided pipelines were combined with custom analysis of raw data in R/Bioconductor under R version 3.3.0. Clonality, ranging from 0 to 1, was calculated as the inverse of the normalised Shannon entropy of all productive clones. High-frequency clones were defined as the share of the repertoire taken up by the top 100 clones, keeping only clones that passed a 95% confidence test. The Simpson index measured repertoire diversity, and the Morisita-Horn index measured overlap between samples. The table comes from immuneACCESS by way of TCRdb, which keeps in-frame sequences with V and J called. Part of the clones is missing from these tables; in studies checked, under half for an unresolved V gene and the rest for unknown reasons. V, J and clone size reflect that table, while D and trimming were determined from the DNA. The sample profile shows approximately 6,800 clones; around 70% of them were found once. Roughly 9.5% of the sample is held by the ten biggest clonotypes.

The rearranged segments are TRBV12-5 and TRBJ2-7; the D gene is perhaps TRBD2, from 6 matching bases. This clonotype originated in an adult with Crohn's disease. The source material was ileal tissue. The bases read TGTGCTAGTGGTTTGAAATGTCAGGGAGGTCGCCACGAGCAGTACTTC. Its amino acids are CASGLKCQGGRHEQYF.